Listed here are 2 T cell receptor beta chains from one sample, sequenced in a study of blood T cell repertoires in COVID-19. Clones were sequenced by immunoSEQ multiplex PCR, and TCRdb holds only the in-frame ones, with some missing. The table shows about 83,000 clones, with about 86% occurring only once. Sequenced input: peripheral blood. These receptors all stem from an elderly woman in a cohort sampled during active or convalescent COVID-19.

Note on this clone: The junction does not match germline at one end; this may be a read error. The chain couples TRBV2 to TRBJ1-3; 7 nucleotides agree with TRBD1. This CDR3 region has 14 residues. Germline values: CDR1 SNHLY, CDR2 FYNNEI. The CDR3 loop reads CASIEQGTGNTIYF. The CDR3 DNA reads TGTGCCAGCATTGAACAGGGGACAGGAAACACCATATATTTT.

V gene TRBV2 combines with J gene TRBJ1-5; D call uncertain. The CDR3 is made up of 17 amino acids. Between the trimmed V and J ends, which lost 6 bases and 0 bases, there was a span of 18 bases. CDR1 SNHLY and CDR2 FYNNEI come from the germline V gene. The CDR3 protein is CASRQRETPFSNQPQHF. In nucleotides, the CDR3 is TGTGCCAGCAGACAACGGGAGACCCCCTTTAGCAATCAGCCCCAGCATTTT.